The 25 T cell receptor beta chains listed next were all sequenced from one sample in a study of a mutant IDH1 vaccine in newly diagnosed glioma. Sequenced by immunoSEQ multiplex PCR; TCRdb stores in-frame clones only, minus some. Of roughly 70,000 clones in the sample, roughly 84% are singletons; the top ten hold about an eighth. These receptors' antigens are unknown. Time point specified: week 23, last vaccination. Each dose delivered 300 ug of mutant IDH1 20-mer peptide subcutaneously with imiquimod. The sample was PBMCs, taken from a glioma patient whose treatment included an IDH1 peptide vaccine. The receptors here all came from a man aged 18 to 29 with glioma.

This sequence joins TRBV4-1 and TRBJ1-5; D remains unclear. V lost 4 bases and J 0 bases, leaving 7 bases between the germline ends. This CDR3 region has 14 residues. CDR1 and CDR2 (germline): MGHRA, YSYEKL. The CDR3 loop is CASSPEYSNQPQHF. The CDR3 coding sequence is TGCGCCAGCAGCCCGGAGTATAGCAATCAGCCCCAGCATTTT.

The V call is TRBV7-2, the J call TRBJ2-7; D unclear. The CDR3 totals 12 residues. V shed 6 bases and J shed 3 bases, with 9 bases lying between them. Germline values: CDR1 SGHTA, CDR2 FQGNSA. The DNA of the CDR3 is TGTGCCAGCAGTCCCCTGGTCTACGAGCAGTACTTC. Amino acid sequence: CASSPLVYEQYF. The variable domain in full, completed from reference TRBV7-2 and TRBJ2-7, reads GAGVSQSPSNKVTEKGKDVELRCDPISGHTALYWYRQSLGQGLEFLIYFQGNSAPDKSGLPSDRFSAERTGGSVSTLTIQRTQQEDSAVYLCASSPLVYEQYFGPGTRLTVT.

The genes are TRBV28 and TRBJ1-1; unclear D gene. V was shortened by 5 bases and J by 0 bases, with 13 bases between the two germline ends. Germline CDR1 reads MDHEN; CDR2 reads SYDVKM. This CDR3 region has 15 residues. The CDR3 nucleotides read TGTGCCAGCAGTCCACAGATTCAAATGAACACTGAAGCTTTCTTT. Amino acid sequence: CASSPQIQMNTEAFF.

This clone has only one observation. The chain joins TRBV6-5 to TRBJ1-2, with 10 bases fitting TRBD1. Trimming cost V 2 bases and J 3 bases; bases outside gene matches: 0. This CDR3 has 14 residues. Germline CDR1 MNHEY, CDR2 SVGAGI. In DNA, the CDR3 is TGTGCCAGCAGTTACGGGACAGGGGACTATGGCTACACCTTC. This codes for CASSYGTGDYGYTF.

This rearrangement joins TRBV7-9 to TRBJ1-2, with a possible D match to TRBD1 (6 bases). V lost 10 bases and J lost 6, with 21 bases in between. Germline values: CDR1 SEHNR, CDR2 FQNEAQ (reference sequence). This CDR3 spans 14 amino acids. The CDR3 DNA follows: TGTGCCACCTTGGGGGGCCTCCACAATAATGGCTACACCTTC. Translated: CATLGGLHNNGYTF.

The rearrangement joins TRBV4-3 to TRBJ1-2; D is perhaps TRBD1 (5 bases). The V gene's germline CDR1 is LGHNA and CDR2 YSLEER. The CDR3 runs to 16 residues. Trimming took 0 bases from V and 4 from J, leaving 15 bases between them. CDR3 nucleotide sequence: TGCGCCAGCAGCCAAGATATAGGGTCCAGGGTCTATGGCTACACCTTC. It specifies CASSQDIGSRVYGYTF.

The chain recombines TRBV25-1 with TRBJ1-1, with TRBD1 identical over 8 bases. The CDR3 sequence is 14 residues long. V was pared by 2 bases and J by 8 bases, with 7 bases of the junction left unmatched. The germline V gene has CDR1 MGHDK and CDR2 SYGVNS. The CDR3 DNA is TGTGCCAGCAGTGAAGGGACAGGAAGTTTGGAAGCTTTCTTT. Translation gives CASSEGTGSLEAFF.

The V and J genes are TRBV4-3 and TRBJ2-3; 8 bases are a match to TRBD1. This CDR3 has 17 amino acids. V dropped 0 bases and J dropped 2; count of bases not matched to a gene: 7. Germline V gives CDR1 LGHNA, CDR2 YSLEER. The CDR3 loop reads CASSQETGGAYTDTQYF. For the CDR3, the DNA is TGCGCCAGCAGCCAAGAAACAGGGGGTGCATACACAGATACGCAGTATTTT.

The chain has TRBV19 and TRBJ1-3; D gene unclear. The germline CDR1 and CDR2 sequences are LNHDA and SQIVND (reference sequence). The CDR3 sequence is 14 residues long. The V gene lost 9 bases and the J gene lost 0 bases, with 12 bases spanning the gap. CDR3 region: CASRRPGSGNTIYF. DNA of the CDR3: TGTGCCAGCAGGAGACCCGGCTCTGGAAACACCATATATTTT.

The chain links TRBV7-2 to TRBJ2-2; TRBD1 might be the D (5 bases). The germline V gene encodes CDR1 SGHTA and CDR2 FQGNSA. Trimming left V 1 base short and J 6 bases short, with 12 bases between. The CDR3 runs to 15 residues. The CDR3 sequence: CASSLGPRGAGELFF. DNA for the CDR3: TGTGCCAGCAGCTTAGGACCAAGGGGTGCCGGGGAGCTGTTTTTT. Based on the CDR3 plus reference TRBV7-2 and TRBJ2-2, the full variable domain is GAGVSQSPSNKVTEKGKDVELRCDPISGHTALYWYRQSLGQGLEFLIYFQGNSAPDKSGLPSDRFSAERTGGSVSTLTIQRTQQEDSAVYLCASSLGPRGAGELFFGEGSRLTVL.

This clone turned up a few times. The genes are TRBV14 and TRBJ1-1, with D unresolved. V was trimmed by 1 base and J by 4 bases, leaving 13 bases between them. There are 15 residues in the CDR3. CDR1 and CDR2 from the germline V gene are SGHDN and FVKESK. CDR3 residues: CASSQVVAASTEAFF. CDR3 nucleotide sequence: TGTGCCAGCAGCCAAGTGGTGGCGGCATCCACTGAAGCTTTCTTT.

The chain couples TRBV19 to TRBJ1-2; 8 nucleotides line up with TRBD1. Germline V gene sequence: CDR1 LNHDA, CDR2 SQIVND (reference sequence). The CDR3 has 13 amino acids. Trimming took 11 bases from V and 8 from J; bases not matched to a gene: 13. The CDR3 loop reads CASKNTGGGGYTF. CDR3 nucleotide sequence: TGTGCCTCCAAGAACACAGGGGGGGGCGGCTACACCTTC.

The rearrangement joins TRBV5-1 to TRBJ2-2; D unresolved. The CDR3 length is 12 residues. CDR1 SGHRS and CDR2 YFSETQ come from the germline V gene. V dropped 8 bases and J dropped 9 bases, with 14 bases sitting between them. The CDR3 bases are TGCGCCAGTCTTCGCCGGACCCGGGAGCTGTTTTTT. Translated: CASLRRTRELFF.

The chain links TRBV5-1 to TRBJ2-3; 12 bases map to TRBD2. CDR3 length: 18 residues. The germline V gene encodes CDR1 SGHRS and CDR2 YFSETQ. Losses at the gene ends were 4 bases for V and 1 base for J; bases not matched to a gene: 10. CDR3 amino acids: CASSVSGTSGYRTDTQYF. The CDR3 nucleotides read TGCGCCAGCAGCGTATCCGGGACTAGCGGGTACCGCACAGATACGCAGTATTTT.

This chain uses TRBV14 with TRBJ1-1; TRBD1 matches at 7 bases. Germline values: CDR1 SGHDN, CDR2 FVKESK. V trimming: 0 bases; J trimming: 4 bases; junction bases outside the gene matches: 20. This CDR3 is built from 20 residues. CDR3 DNA sequence: TGTGCCAGCAGCCAAGATCTATCCCTACAGGGGTCCCCTTTTCGCACTGAAGCTTTCTTT. It translates to CASSQDLSLQGSPFRTEAFF.

This clone has only a few counts. The chain recombines TRBV4-3 with TRBJ2-1, with D perhaps matching TRBD2 (6 bases). V gave up 1 base and J gave up 8 bases, with 9 bases separating them. The CDR3 sequence is 13 residues long. Germline lookup yields CDR1 LGHNA and CDR2 YSLEER. The CDR3 sequence: CASSQGREYEQFF. As DNA, the CDR3 is TGCGCCAGCAGCCAAGGTCGGGAGTATGAGCAGTTCTTC.

The CDR3 is CASSRVLAGPGELFF. CDR3 DNA: TGTGCCAGCAGCCGCGTACTAGCGGGACCCGGGGAGCTGTTTTTT. The chain recombines TRBV7-6 with TRBJ2-2, with 10 bases lining up with TRBD2. This CDR3 is built from 15 residues. Germline V lookup: CDR1 SGHVS, CDR2 FNYEAQ. J gave up 6 bases and V 5 bases, and 6 bases lay outside the gene matches. Looking up the rest from reference TRBV7-6 and TRBJ2-2 gives the full variable domain: GAGVSQSPRYKVTKRGQDVALRCDPISGHVSLYWYRQALGQGPEFLTYFNYEAQQDKSGLPNDRFSAERPEGSISTLTIQRTEQRDSAMYRCASSRVLAGPGELFFGEGSRLTVL.

This clone showed up just once. The genes are TRBV21-1 and TRBJ2-7; the tabulated D call, TRBD1, remains unverified against the DNA. TRBV21-1 is designated a pseudogene. The CDR3 has 15 residues. The DNA of the CDR3 is TGTGCCAGCACCGCTAAGGGGGCCACTTCCTACGAGCAGTACTTC. As protein: CASTAKGATSYEQYF.

The CDR3 coding sequence is TGTGCCAGCAGCGTAGAAGCGGGGAGAACCTACAATGAGCAGTTCTTC. It encodes CASSVEAGRTYNEQFF. The rearrangement links TRBV9 to TRBJ2-1; 7 bases are shared with TRBD2. Germline CDR1 reads SGDLS; CDR2 reads YYNGEE. The CDR3 runs to 16 residues. V trimming: 0 bases; J trimming: 2 bases; junction bases outside the gene matches: 5.

The rearrangement links TRBV5-5 to TRBJ1-6, with D tentatively TRBD1 (6 bases). V lost 4 bases and J 4 bases, leaving 12 bases between the germline ends. The CDR3 totals 15 residues. CDR1 and CDR2 (germline): SGHKS, YYEKEE (reference sequence). CDR3 sequence (DNA): TGTGCCAGCAGCGCCCGGACAGTTTATAATTCACCCCTCCACTTT. Residues: CASSARTVYNSPLHF. The full variable domain, its missing parts supplied by reference TRBV5-5 and TRBJ1-6, is DAGVTQSPTHLIKTRGQQVTLRCSPISGHKSVSWYQQVLGQGPQFIFQYYEKEERGRGNFPDRFSARQFPNYSSELNVNALLLGDSALYLCASSARTVYNSPLHFGNGTRLTVT.

The chain links TRBV5-6 to TRBJ2-7; D possibly uses TRBD1 or TRBD2 (5 bases each). Per germline, CDR1 SGHDT and CDR2 YYEEEE. The V and J ends lost 6 bases and 3 bases respectively, with 16 bases between them. This CDR3 region has 14 residues. The CDR3 spells CASTTLGTYYEQYF. The DNA of the CDR3 is TGTGCCAGCACCACGCTGGGGACCTACTACGAGCAGTACTTC.

The chain recombines TRBV20-1 with TRBJ2-7; TRBD1 or TRBD2 may be the D gene (6 bases each). This CDR3 is built from 11 residues. With 5 bases removed from V and 4 bases from J, the gap between germline ends came to 9 bases. Germline lookup yields CDR1 DFQATT and CDR2 SNEGSKA (reference sequence). The CDR3 protein is CSALGGYEQYF. In DNA, the CDR3 is TGCAGTGCTCTAGGGGGGTACGAGCAGTACTTC.

This chain connects TRBV7-2 to TRBJ1-3; perhaps TRBD1 as D (6 bases). V lost 6 bases, J lost 0 bases, and 15 bases lay in between. CDR3 length equals 16 residues. Per germline, CDR1 SGHTA and CDR2 FQGNSA. In DNA, the CDR3 is TGTGCCAGCAGTCTGGGGACACTACGCTCTGGAAACACCATATATTTT. It yields the protein CASSLGTLRSGNTIYF.

The V and J genes are TRBV6-6 and TRBJ2-5; TRBD1 is a possible D gene (5 bases). The germline V gene encodes CDR1 MNHNY and CDR2 SVGAGI (reference sequence). Trimming removed 6 bases at V and 2 bases at J, with 19 bases between. The CDR3 extends over 16 amino acids. CDR3 bases: TGTGCCAGCAGAACCGGGTACAGGAGCGCTCAAGAGACCCAGTACTTC. Amino acid sequence: CASRTGYRSAQETQYF.

The chain employs TRBV11-3 and TRBJ2-7; maybe TRBD1 (6 bases). The V and J ends lost 3 bases and 5 bases respectively, with 11 bases between them. This CDR3 is built from 13 residues. Germline V gene data show CDR1 as SGHNT and CDR2 as YENEEA. The CDR3 region has the DNA TGTGCCAGCAGCTTCAGGGGCAAAGACGAGCAGTACTTC. Its protein product is CASSFRGKDEQYF.